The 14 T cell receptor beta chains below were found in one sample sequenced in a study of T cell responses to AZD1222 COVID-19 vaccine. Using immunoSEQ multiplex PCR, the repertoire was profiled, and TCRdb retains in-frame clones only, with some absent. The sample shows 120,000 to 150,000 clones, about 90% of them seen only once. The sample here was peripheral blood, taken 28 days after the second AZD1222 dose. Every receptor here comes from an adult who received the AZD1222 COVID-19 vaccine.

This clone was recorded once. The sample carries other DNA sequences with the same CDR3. The CDR3 nucleotides read TGCGCCAGCAGCCAAGATCGGTACACTGAAGCTTTCTTT. Its protein product is CASSQDRYTEAFF. J is TRBJ1-1 and V is TRBV4-3; D remains unclear. V was pared by 0 bases and J by 3 bases, with 5 bases between. CDR3 length equals 13 residues. The germline CDR1 and CDR2 sequences are LGHNA and YSLEER.

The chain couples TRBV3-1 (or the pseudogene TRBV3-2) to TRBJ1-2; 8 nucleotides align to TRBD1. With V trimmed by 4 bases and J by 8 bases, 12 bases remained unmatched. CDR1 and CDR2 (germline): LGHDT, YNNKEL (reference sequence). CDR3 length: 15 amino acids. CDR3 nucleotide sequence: TGTGCCAGCAGCCGGAGTCTGGCGGACAGGGCAGGCTACACCTTC. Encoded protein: CASSRSLADRAGYTF.

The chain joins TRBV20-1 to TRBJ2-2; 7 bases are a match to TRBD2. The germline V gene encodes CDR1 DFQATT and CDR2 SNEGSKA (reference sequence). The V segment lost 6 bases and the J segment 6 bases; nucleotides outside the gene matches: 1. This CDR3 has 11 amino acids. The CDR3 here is CSAAGAGELFF. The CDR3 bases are TGCAGTGCGGCGGGGGCCGGGGAGCTGTTTTTT.

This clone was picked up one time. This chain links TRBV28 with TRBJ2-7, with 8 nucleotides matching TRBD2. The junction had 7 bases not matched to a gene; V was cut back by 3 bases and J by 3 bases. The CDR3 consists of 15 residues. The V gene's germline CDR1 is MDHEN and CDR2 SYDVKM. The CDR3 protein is CASSFISGACYEQYV. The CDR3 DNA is TGTGCCAGCAGTTTTATTAGCGGGGCATGCTACGAGCAGTACGTC.

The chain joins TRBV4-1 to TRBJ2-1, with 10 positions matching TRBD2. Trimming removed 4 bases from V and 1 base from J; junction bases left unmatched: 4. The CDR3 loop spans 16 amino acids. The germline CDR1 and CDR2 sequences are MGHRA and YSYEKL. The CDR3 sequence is CASSRASGGSYNEQFF. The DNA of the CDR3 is TGCGCCAGCAGCCGGGCTAGCGGGGGTTCCTACAATGAGCAGTTCTTC.

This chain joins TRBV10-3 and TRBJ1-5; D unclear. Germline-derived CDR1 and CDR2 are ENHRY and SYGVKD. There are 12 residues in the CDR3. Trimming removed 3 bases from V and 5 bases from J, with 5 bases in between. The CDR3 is CAISDGDQPQHF. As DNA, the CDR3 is TGTGCCATCAGTGATGGGGATCAGCCCCAGCATTTT.

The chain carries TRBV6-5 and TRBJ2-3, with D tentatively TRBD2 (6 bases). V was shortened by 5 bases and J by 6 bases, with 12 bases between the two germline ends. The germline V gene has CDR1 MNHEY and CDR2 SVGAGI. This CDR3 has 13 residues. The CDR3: CASSPRTIDTQYF. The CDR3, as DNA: TGTGCCAGCAGTCCCAGGACTATTGATACGCAGTATTTT.

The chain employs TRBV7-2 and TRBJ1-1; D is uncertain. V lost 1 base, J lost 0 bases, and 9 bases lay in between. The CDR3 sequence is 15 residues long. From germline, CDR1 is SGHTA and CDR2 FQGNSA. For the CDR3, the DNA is TGTGCCAGCAGCTTAGAGGGCCGGCTGAACACTGAAGCTTTCTTT. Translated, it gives CASSLEGRLNTEAFF.

The chain's CDR3 is CAGGISSYNEQFF. CDR3 in DNA: TGTGCCGGTGGGATTAGCTCCTACAATGAGCAGTTCTTC. The chain links TRBV7-2 to TRBJ2-1, with no clear D. The CDR3 runs 13 residues. V was trimmed by 11 bases and J by 0 bases, leaving 11 bases between them. Germline CDR1 is SGHTA and CDR2 is FQGNSA. Drawing the rest from reference TRBV7-2 and TRBJ2-1, the complete variable domain is GAGVSQSPSNKVTEKGKDVELRCDPISGHTALYWYRQSLGQGLEFLIYFQGNSAPDKSGLPSDRFSAERTGGSVSTLTIQRTQQEDSAVYLCAGGISSYNEQFFGPGTRLTVL.

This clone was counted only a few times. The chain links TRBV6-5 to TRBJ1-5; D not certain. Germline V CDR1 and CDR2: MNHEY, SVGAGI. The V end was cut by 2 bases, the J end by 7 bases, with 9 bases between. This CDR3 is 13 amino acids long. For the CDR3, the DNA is TGTGCCAGCAGTTACGGACGGGGACAGCCCCAGCATTTT. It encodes CASSYGRGQPQHF.

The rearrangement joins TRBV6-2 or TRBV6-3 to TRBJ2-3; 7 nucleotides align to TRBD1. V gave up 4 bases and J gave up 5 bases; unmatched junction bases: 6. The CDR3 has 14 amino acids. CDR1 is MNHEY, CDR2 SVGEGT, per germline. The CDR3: CASSSTGLVDTQYF. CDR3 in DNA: TGTGCCAGCAGTTCGACAGGGTTGGTAGATACGCAGTATTTT.

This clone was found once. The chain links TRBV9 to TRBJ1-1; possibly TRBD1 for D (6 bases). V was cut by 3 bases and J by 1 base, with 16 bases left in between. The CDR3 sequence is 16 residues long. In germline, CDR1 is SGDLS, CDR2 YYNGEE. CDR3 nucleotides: TGTGCCAGCAGCGCTAGAGTACAGGGTCCGAACACTGAAGCTTTCTTT. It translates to CASSARVQGPNTEAFF.

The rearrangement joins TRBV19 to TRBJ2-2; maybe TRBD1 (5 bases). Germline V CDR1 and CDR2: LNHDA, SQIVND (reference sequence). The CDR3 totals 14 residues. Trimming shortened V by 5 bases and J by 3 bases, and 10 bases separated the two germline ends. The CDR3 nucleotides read TGTGCCAGTAGTGCGACAGCCTACACCGGGGAGCTGTTTTTT. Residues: CASSATAYTGELFF.

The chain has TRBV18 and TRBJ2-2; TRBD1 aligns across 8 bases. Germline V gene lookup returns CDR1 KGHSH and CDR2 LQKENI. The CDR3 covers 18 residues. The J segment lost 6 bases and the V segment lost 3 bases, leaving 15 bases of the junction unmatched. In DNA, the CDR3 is TGTGCCAGCTCACCCTCGAGGACAGGGACCGCCGGGGCCGGGGAGCTGTTTTTT. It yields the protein CASSPSRTGTAGAGELFF.